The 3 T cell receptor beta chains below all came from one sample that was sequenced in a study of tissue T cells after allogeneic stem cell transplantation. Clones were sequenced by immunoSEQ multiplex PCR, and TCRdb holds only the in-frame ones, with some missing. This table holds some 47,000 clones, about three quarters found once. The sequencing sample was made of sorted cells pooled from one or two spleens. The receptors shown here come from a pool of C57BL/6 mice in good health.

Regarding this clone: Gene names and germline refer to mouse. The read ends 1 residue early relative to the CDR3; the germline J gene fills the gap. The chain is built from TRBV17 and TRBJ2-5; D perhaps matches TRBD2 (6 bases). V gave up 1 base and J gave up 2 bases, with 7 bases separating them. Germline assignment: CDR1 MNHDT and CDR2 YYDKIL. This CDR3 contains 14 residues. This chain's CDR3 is CASSRVGVQDTQYF. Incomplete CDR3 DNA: TGTGCTAGCAGTAGAGTGGGGGTCCAAGACACCCAGTAC.

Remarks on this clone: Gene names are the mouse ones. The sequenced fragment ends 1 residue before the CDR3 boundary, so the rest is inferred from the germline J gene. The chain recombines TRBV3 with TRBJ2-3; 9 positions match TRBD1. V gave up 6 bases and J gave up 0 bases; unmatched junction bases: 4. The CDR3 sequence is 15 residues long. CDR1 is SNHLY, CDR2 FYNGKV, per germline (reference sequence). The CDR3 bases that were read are TGTGCCAGCAGGCGGACAGGGGCTAGTGCAGAAACGCTGTAT. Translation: CASRRTGASAETLY. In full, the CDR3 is CASRRTGASAETLYF.

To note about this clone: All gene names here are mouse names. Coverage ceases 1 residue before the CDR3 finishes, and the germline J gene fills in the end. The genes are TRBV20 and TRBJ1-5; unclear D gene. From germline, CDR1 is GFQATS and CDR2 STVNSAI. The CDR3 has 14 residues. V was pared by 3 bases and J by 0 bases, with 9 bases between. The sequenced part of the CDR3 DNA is TGTGGTGCTAGAGCAGGCTATAACAACCAGGCTCCGCTT. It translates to CGARAGYNNQAPL. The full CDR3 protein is CGARAGYNNQAPLF.